The entry that follows covers one TCR beta chain sequence. Its antigen remains unidentified. Using quantitative 5'-RACE with molecular barcodes, the authors made TCR beta libraries. MiXCR was run by TCRdb on the 5' RACE reads, yielding one entry per CDR3 protein. The table records about 250,000 distinct CDR3 sequences, under 35% of them present only once. Germline values: CDR1 DFQATT, CDR2 SNEGSKA (reference sequence). The germline V and J ends were trimmed by 0 bases and 8 bases, with 17 bases remaining between them. The CDR3 totals 15 residues. The data were taken from a study of CD8 T cells in ankylosing spondylitis. Findings of the study overall: Within ankylosing spondylitis blood, a TCR beta motif made up of under 10 highly homologous variants appeared to be characteristic.

This chain connects TRBV20-1 to TRBJ2-1, with D possibly called TRBD1 or TRBD2 (5 bases each). The source of this sequence is a male donor with ankylosing spondylitis or in good health (not recorded which). Input material: blood, either unsorted or a sorted T cell fraction (not recorded which). The CDR3 loop is CSARDRRTLGDEQFF. CDR3 DNA sequence: TGCAGTGCTAGAGATCGCCGAACGTTGGGGGATGAGCAGTTCTTC.